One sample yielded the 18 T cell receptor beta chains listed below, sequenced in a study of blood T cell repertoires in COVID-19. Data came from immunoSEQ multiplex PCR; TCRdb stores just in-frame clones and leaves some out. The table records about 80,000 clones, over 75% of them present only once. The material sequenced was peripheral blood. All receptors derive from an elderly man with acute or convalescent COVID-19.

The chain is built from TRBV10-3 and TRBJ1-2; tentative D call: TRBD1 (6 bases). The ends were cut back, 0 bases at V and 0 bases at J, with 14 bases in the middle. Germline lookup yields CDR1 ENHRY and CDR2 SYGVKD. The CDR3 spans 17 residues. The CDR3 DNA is TGTGCCATCAGTGAGTCCGGGCAGGGGAGAACTAACTATGGCTACACCTTC. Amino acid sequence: CAISESGQGRTNYGYTF.

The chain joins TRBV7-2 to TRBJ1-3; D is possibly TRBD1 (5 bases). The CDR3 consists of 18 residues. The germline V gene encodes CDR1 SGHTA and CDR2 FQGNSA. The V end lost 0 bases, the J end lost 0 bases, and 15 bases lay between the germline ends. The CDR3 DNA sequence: TGTGCCAGCAGCTTAGCCCGAATTGGACATAGCTCTGGAAACACCATATATTTT. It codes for CASSLARIGHSSGNTIYF. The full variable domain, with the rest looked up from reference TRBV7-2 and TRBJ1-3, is GAGVSQSPSNKVTEKGKDVELRCDPISGHTALYWYRQSLGQGLEFLIYFQGNSAPDKSGLPSDRFSAERTGGSVSTLTIQRTQQEDSAVYLCASSLARIGHSSGNTIYFGEGSWLTVV.

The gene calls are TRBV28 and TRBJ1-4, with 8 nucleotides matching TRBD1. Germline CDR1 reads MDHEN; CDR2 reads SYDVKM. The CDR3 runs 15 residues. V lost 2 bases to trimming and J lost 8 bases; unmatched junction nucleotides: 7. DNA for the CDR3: TGTGCCAGCAGTTTAGTCCAGGGGGCTGGAGAAAAACTGTTTTTT. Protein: CASSLVQGAGEKLFF.

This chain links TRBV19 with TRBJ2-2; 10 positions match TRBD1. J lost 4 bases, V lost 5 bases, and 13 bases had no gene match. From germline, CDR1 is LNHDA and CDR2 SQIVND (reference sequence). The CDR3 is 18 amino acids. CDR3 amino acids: CASSRGRQGARGTGELFF. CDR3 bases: TGTGCCAGTAGTCGGGGGAGACAGGGGGCTAGGGGCACCGGGGAGCTGTTTTTT.

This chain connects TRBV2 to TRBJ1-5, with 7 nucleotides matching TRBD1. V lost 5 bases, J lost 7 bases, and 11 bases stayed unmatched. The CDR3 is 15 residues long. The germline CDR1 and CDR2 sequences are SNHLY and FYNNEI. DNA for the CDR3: TGTGCCAGCAGTCCGACAGGGTTTAATGGACAGCCCCAGCATTTT. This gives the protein CASSPTGFNGQPQHF.

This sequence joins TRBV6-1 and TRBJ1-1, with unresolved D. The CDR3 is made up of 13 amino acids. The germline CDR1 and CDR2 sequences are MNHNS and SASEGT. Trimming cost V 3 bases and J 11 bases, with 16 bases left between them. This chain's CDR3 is CASSEWLFLGAFF. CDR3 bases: TGTGCCAGCAGTGAGTGGCTCTTCCTGGGCGCTTTCTTT.

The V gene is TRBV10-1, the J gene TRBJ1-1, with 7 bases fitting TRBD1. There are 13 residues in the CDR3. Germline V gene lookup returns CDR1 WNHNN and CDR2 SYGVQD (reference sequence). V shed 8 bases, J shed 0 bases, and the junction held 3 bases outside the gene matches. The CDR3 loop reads CASPGQVNTEAFF. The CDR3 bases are TGCGCCAGCCCTGGACAGGTGAACACTGAAGCTTTCTTT.

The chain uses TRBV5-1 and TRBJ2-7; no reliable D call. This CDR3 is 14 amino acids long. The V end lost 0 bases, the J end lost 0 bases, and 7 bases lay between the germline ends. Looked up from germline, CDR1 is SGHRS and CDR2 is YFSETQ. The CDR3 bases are TGCGCCAGCAGCTTGGAGCTAGACTCCTACGAGCAGTACTTC. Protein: CASSLELDSYEQYF.

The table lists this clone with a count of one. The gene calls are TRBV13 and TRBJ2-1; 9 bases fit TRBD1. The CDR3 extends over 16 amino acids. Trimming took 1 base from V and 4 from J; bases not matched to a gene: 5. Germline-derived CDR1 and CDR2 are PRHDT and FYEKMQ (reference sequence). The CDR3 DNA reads TGTGCCAGCAGCTTAGACACAGGGGGCGCTTACAATGAGCAGTTCTTC. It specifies CASSLDTGGAYNEQFF.

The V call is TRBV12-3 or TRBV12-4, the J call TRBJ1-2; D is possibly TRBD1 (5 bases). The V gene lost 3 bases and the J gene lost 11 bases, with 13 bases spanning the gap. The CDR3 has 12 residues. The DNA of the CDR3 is TGTGCCAGCAGTTTGGGGCAGGTAAAATACACCTTC. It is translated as CASSLGQVKYTF.

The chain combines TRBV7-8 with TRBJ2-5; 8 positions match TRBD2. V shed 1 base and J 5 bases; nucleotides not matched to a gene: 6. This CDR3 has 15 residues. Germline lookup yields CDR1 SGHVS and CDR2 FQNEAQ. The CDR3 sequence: CASSLVAGGRETQYF. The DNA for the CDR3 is TGTGCCAGCAGCTTAGTCGCGGGGGGAAGGGAGACCCAGTACTTC.

CDR3 bases: TGTGCCAGCAGTGAGGACAGGGATCGCTCACCCCTCCACTTT. As protein: CASSEDRDRSPLHF. The chain links TRBV6-1 to TRBJ1-6, with 8 positions matching TRBD1. The CDR3 is 14 amino acids. With V trimmed by 3 bases and J by 10 bases, 5 bases remained unmatched. Germline V gene lookup returns CDR1 MNHNS and CDR2 SASEGT.

The CDR3 DNA reads as TGTGCCAGCAGTTACTCCGCAGGGAGGTCCTACGAGCAGTACTTC. Its protein is CASSYSAGRSYEQYF. The rearrangement joins TRBV6-5 to TRBJ2-7, with a tentative D call TRBD2 (6 bases). Trimming removed 0 bases at V and 1 base at J, with 10 bases between. Per germline, CDR1 MNHEY and CDR2 SVGAGI. The CDR3 spans 15 residues.

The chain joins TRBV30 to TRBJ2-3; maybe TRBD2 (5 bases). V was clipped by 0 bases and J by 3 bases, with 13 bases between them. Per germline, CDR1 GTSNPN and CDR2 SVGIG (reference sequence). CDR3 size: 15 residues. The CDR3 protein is CAWSVRGLLTDTQYF. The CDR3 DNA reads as TGTGCCTGGAGTGTACGAGGGCTTTTAACAGATACGCAGTATTTT. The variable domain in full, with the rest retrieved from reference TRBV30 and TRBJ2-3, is SQTIHQWPATLVQPVGSPLSLECTVEGTSNPNLYWYRQAAGRGLQLLFYSVGIGQISSEVPQNLSASRPQDRQFILSSKKLLLSDSGFYLCAWSVRGLLTDTQYFGPGTRLTVL.

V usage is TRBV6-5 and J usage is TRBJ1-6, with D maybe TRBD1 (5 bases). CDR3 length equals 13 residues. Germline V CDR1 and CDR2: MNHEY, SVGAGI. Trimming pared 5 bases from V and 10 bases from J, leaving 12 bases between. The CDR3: CASSTQGESPLHF. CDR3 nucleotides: TGTGCCAGCAGTACTCAGGGTGAATCACCCCTCCACTTT.

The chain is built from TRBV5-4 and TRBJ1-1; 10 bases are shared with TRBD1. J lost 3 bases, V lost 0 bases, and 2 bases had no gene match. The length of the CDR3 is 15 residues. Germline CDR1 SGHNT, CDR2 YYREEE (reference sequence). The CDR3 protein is CASSLGDRGDTEAFF. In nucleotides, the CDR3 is TGTGCCAGCAGCTTGGGGGACAGGGGTGACACTGAAGCTTTCTTT.

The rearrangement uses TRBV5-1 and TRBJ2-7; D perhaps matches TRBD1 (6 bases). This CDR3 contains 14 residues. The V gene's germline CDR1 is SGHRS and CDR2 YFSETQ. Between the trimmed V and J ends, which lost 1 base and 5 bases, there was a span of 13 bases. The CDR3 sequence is CASSLQGRLDEQYF. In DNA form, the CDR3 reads TGCGCCAGCAGCTTGCAGGGGCGTCTGGACGAGCAGTACTTC. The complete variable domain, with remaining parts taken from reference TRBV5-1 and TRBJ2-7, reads KAGVTQTPRYLIKTRGQQVTLSCSPISGHRSVSWYQQTPGQGLQFLFEYFSETQRNKGNFPGRFSGRQFSNSRSEMNVSTLELGDSALYLCASSLQGRLDEQYFGPGTRLTVT.

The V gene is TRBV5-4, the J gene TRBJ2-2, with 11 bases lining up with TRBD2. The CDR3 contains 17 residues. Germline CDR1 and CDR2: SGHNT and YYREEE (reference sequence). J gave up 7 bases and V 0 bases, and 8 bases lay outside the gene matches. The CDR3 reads CASSLGLAGGPDGELFF. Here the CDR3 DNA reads TGTGCCAGCAGCTTGGGGCTAGCGGGGGGCCCAGACGGGGAGCTGTTTTTT.